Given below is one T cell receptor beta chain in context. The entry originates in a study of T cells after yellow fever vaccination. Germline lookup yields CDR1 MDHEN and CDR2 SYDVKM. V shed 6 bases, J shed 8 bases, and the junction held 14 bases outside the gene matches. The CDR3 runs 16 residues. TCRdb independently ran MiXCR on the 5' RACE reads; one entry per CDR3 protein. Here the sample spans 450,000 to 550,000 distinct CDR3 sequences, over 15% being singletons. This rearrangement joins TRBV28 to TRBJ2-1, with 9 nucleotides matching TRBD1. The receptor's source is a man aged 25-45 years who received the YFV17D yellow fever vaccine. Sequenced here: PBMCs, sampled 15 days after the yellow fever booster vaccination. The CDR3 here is CASSSHPGTGMDEQFF. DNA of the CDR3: TGTGCCAGCAGCTCCCACCCCGGGACAGGGATGGATGAGCAGTTCTTC.